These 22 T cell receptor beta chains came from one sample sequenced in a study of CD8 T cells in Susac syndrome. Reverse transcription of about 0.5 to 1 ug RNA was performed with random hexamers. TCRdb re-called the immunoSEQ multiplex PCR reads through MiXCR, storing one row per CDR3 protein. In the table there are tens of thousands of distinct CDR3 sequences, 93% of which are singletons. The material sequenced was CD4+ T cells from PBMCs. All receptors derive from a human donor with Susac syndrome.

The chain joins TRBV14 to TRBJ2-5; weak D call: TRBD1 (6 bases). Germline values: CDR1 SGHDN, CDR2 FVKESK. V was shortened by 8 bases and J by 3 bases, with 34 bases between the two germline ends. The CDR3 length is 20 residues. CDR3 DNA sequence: TGTGCCAGCTCTCCTGGCGGACCACAGAGCTGGGGACATACCAAAGAGACCCAGTACTTC. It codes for CASSPGGPQSWGHTKETQYF.

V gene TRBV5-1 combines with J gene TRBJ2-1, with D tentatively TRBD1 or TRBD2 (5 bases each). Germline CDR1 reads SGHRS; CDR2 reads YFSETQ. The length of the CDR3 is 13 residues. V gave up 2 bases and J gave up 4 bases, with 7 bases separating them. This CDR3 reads CASSFEGYNEQFF. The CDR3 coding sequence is TGCGCCAGCAGCTTTGAGGGGTACAATGAGCAGTTCTTC.

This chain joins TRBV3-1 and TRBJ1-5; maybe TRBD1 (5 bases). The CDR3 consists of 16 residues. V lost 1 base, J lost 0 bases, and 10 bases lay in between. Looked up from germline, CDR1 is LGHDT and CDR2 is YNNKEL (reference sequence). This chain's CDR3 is CASSQGGGYSNQPQHF. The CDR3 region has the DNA TGTGCCAGCAGCCAAGGGGGGGGTTATAGCAATCAGCCCCAGCATTTT.

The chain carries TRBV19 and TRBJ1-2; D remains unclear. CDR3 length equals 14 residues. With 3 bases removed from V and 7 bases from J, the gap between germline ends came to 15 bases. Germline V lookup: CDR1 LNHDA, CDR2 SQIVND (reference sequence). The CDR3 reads CASSISAHRGGYTF. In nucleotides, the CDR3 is TGTGCCAGTAGTATCTCCGCACATCGGGGTGGCTACACCTTC.

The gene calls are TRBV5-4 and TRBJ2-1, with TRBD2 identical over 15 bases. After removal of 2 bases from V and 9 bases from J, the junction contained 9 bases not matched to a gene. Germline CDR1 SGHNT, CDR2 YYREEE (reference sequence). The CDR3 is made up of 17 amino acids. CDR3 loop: CASSFGSGTSGGLEQFF. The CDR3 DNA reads TGTGCCAGCAGCTTCGGCTCCGGGACTAGCGGGGGGCTTGAGCAGTTCTTC.

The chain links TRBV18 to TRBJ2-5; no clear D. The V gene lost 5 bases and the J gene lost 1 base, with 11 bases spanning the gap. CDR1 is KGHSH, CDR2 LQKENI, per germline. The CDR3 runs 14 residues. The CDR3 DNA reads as TGTGCCAGCTCAAGTCTAGTAGGCCAAGAGACCCAGTACTTC. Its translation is CASSSLVGQETQYF.

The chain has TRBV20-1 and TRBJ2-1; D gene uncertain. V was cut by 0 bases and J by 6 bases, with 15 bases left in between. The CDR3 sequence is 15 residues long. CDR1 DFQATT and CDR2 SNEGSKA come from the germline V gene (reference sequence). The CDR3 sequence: CSARDNLYSSNEQFF. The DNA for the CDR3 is TGCAGTGCTAGAGACAACCTGTATAGTAGCAATGAGCAGTTCTTC.

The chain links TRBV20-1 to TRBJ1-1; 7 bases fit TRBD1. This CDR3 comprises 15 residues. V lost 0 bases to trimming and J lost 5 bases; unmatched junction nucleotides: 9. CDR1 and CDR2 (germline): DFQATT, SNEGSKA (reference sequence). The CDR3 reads CSARDSDRVRTEAFF. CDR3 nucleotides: TGCAGTGCTAGAGACTCTGACAGGGTTAGGACTGAAGCTTTCTTT.

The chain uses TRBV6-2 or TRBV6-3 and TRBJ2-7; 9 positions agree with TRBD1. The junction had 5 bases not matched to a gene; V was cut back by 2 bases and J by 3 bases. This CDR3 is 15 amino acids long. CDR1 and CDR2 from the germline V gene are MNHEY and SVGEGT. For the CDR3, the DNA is TGTGCCAGCAGTTACCCGACAGGGGGACACTACGAGCAGTACTTC. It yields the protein CASSYPTGGHYEQYF.

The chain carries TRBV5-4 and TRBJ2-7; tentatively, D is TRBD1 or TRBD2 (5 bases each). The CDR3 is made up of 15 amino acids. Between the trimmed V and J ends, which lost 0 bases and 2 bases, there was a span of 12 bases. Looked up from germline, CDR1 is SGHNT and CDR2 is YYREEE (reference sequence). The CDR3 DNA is TGTGCCAGCAGCTTGGGTTTGGGGCGGGCCTACGAGCAGTACTTC. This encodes CASSLGLGRAYEQYF.

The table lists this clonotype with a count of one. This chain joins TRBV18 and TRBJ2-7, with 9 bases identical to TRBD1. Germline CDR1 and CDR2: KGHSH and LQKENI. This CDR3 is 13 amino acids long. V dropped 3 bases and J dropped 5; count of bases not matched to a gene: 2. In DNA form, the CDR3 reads TGTGCCAGCTCACCGAGGACAGGGGACGAGCAGTACTTC. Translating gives CASSPRTGDEQYF.

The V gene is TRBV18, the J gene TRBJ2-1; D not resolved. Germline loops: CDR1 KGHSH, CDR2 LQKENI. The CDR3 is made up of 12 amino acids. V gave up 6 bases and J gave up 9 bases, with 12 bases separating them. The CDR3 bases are TGTGCCAGCTCGCCGTCCTCGGGTGAGCAGTTCTTC. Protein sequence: CASSPSSGEQFF.

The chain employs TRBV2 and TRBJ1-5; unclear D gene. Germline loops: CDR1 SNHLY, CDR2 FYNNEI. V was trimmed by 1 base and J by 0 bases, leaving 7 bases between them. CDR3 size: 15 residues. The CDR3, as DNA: TGTGCCAGCAGTGAAGAGGTACATAGCAATCAGCCCCAGCATTTT. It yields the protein CASSEEVHSNQPQHF.

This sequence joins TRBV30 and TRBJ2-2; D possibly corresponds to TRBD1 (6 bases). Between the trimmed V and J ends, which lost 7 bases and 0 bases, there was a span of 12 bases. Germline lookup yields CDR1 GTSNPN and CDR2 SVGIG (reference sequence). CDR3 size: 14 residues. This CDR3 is CASSGTPNTGELFF. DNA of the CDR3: TGTGCCTCGTCCGGGACACCGAACACCGGGGAGCTGTTTTTT.

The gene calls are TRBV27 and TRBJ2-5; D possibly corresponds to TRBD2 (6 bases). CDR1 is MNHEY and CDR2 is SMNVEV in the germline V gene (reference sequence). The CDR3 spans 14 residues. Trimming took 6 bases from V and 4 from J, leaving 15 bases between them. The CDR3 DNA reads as TGTGCCAGCAGGCGGGGACCGAGGGCAGAGACCCAGTACTTC. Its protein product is CASRRGPRAETQYF.

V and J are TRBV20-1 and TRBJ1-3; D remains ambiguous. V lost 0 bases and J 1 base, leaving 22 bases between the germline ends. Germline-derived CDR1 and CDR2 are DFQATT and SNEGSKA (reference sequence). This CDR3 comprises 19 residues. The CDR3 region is CSARDLRSYPQRSGNTIYF. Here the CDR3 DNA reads TGCAGTGCTAGAGATCTAAGAAGTTATCCACAGAGGTCTGGAAACACCATATATTTT.

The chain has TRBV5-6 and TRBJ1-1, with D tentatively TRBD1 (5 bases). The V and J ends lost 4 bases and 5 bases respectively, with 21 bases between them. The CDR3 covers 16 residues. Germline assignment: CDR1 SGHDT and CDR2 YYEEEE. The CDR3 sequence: CASSPGSGIGGTEAFF. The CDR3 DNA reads TGTGCCAGCAGCCCAGGGTCGGGGATTGGGGGTACTGAAGCTTTCTTT. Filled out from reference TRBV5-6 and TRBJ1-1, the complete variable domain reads DAGVTQSPTHLIKTRGQQVTLRCSPKSGHDTVSWYQQALGQGPQFIFQYYEEEERQRGNFPDRFSGHQFPNYSSELNVNALLLGDSALYLCASSPGSGIGGTEAFFGQGTRLTVV.

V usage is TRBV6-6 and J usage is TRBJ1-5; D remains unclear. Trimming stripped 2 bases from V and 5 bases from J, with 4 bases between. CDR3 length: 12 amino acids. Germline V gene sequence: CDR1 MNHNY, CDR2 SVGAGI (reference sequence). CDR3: CASSYPDQPQHF. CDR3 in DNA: TGTGCCAGCAGTTACCCGGATCAGCCCCAGCATTTT.

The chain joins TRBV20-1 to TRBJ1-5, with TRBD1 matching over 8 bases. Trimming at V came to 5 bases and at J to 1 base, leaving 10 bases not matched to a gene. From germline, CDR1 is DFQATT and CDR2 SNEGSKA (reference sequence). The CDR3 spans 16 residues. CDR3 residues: CSALPQGAPSNQPQHF. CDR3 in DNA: TGCAGTGCTTTACCGCAGGGGGCCCCAAGCAATCAGCCCCAGCATTTT.

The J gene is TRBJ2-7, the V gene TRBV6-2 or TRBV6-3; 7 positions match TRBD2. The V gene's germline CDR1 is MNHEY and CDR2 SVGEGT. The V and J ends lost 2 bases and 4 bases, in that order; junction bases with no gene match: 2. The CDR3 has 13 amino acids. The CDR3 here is CASSYERGYEQYF. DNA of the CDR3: TGTGCCAGCAGTTACGAGCGGGGTTACGAGCAGTACTTC.

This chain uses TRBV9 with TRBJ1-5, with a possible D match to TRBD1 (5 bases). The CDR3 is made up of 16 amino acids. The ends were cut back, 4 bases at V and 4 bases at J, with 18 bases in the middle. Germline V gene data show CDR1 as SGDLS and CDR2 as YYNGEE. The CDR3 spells CASSPGTGGLNQPQHF. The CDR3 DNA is TGTGCCAGCAGCCCCGGGACCGGAGGGCTTAATCAGCCCCAGCATTTT.

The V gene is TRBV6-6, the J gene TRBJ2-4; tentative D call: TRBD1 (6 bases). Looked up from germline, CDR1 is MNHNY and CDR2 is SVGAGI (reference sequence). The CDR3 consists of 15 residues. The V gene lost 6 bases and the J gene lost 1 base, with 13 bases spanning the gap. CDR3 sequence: CASRRQDLAKNIQYF. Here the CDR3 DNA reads TGTGCCAGCAGACGACAGGACTTGGCCAAAAACATTCAGTACTTC.